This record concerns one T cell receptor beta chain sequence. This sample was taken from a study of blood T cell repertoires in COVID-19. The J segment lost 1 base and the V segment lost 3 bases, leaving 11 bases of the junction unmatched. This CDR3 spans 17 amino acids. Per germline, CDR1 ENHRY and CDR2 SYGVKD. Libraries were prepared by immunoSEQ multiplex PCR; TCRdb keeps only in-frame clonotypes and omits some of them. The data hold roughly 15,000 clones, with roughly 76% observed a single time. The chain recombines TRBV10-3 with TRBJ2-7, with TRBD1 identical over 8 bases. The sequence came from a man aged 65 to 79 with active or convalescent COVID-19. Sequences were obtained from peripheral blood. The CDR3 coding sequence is TGTGCCATCAGTGACGATGACAGGGGCGGTAGTTCCTACGAGCAGTACTTC. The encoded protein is CAISDDDRGGSSYEQYF.